This T cell receptor (beta chain) was found in a study of Ad26.COV2.S vaccination and SARS-CoV-2 variants. Treatment reported: about 20 received Ad26.COV2.S at low or high dose, single or two shots; five or six received placebo; per-sample allocation not given. Repertoires come from day 63 after the first vaccine or placebo injection. The donor's status was that of an adult aged 18-55 years in Boston. V was clipped by 7 bases and J by 2 bases, with 11 bases between them. Germline V gives CDR1 LNHDA, CDR2 SQIVND (reference sequence). The length of the CDR3 is 13 residues. The method was immunoSEQ multiplex PCR; TCRdb's version includes in-frame clones alone and lacks a portion of them. Of approximately 350,000 clones in the sample, under 90% are singletons; the top ten hold around 7%.

The chain uses TRBV19 and TRBJ2-5, with D tentatively TRBD2 (6 bases). The TCR sequence derives from a person aged 18-65 years who received the Ad26.COV2.S COVID-19 vaccine or a placebo. Source: peripheral blood, taken in a trial of Ad26.COV2.S vaccine versus placebo. The CDR3 DNA is TGTGCCAGTAAAGTTGGGGGGCAAGAGACCCAGTACTTC. Amino acid sequence: CASKVGGQETQYF.